This T cell receptor (beta chain) emerged from a study of metastatic and nonmetastatic thyroid tumors. TCRdb re-clonotyped the PCR reads through MiXCR. This table holds 50,000 or so clones, about 25% found once. Many counts were recorded for this clone. The CDR3 is made up of 15 amino acids. V shed 3 bases and J shed 5 bases, with 14 bases lying between them. The germline gives CDR1 LNHDA, CDR2 SQIVND (reference sequence). All patients were untreated before thyroid surgery. This sequence originates from a male donor with papillary thyroid cancer or a benign thyroid nodule (not recorded which). Some clones in this sample may be carry-over from other donors' samples. The chain links TRBV19 to TRBJ2-1; D not certain. Sequenced sample: blood. The CDR3 sequence is CASSIIGQQDNEQFF. DNA for the CDR3: TGTGCCAGTAGTATTATCGGGCAGCAAGACAATGAGCAGTTCTTC.